This record concerns one T cell receptor (beta chain) sequence. In its sample, this clone was seen a few times. Its antigen remains undetermined. Base qualities were left out, and no much larger clone turns up one base away. This CDR3 is also generated by other DNA sequences in the sample. The entry originates in a study of beta chain features in type 1 diabetes (dated by TCRdb to the late 2010s). Background for the entire study: Mean age, gender distribution, total cell number and subset yield were not different between patients and healthy donors. A total of about 100,000,000 sorted cells were examined across all samples, and RNA yield correlated strongly with the number of cells per subset. In the study, TCRB repertoires of sorted circulating CD4+ T cell subsets from recently diagnosed type 1 diabetes patients were compared with those of matched healthy donors. Regulatory and stem cell-like memory subsets were isolated from only 8 patients and 8 healthy donors, whereas naive and central memory subsets came from all 30 or so donors.

A single peripheral blood draw of about 116 mL on average was collected from each donor into heparinised tubes. Naive, central memory, regulatory and stem cell-like memory CD4+ T cells were sorted on a BD FACSAria II using a panel including CD45RO, CCR7, CD25, CD127, CD95 and CD27. Every sorted population had a purity above 95%. PBMCs were isolated right away by Lymphoprep density gradient centrifugation and were stained directly, without culture. So that batch effects would be minimized, each experiment stained and sorted samples in pairs, pairing one healthy donor with one patient. All of the isolated RNA was reverse transcribed with the High Capacity cDNA Reverse Transcription Kit, so expressed TCRB transcripts were sequenced. Naive, central memory and regulatory T cell samples underwent deep immunoSEQ sequencing, averaging about 3.57 million total reads per sample. Sorted cells were lysed in RLT buffer, and RNA was extracted using DNase-treated RNeasy Micro or Mini kits according to cell number. Each cell subset was processed on its own to prevent cross-contamination, while patient and healthy donor samples were processed together. Using the immunoSEQ multiplex PCR, TCRB sequences were amplified from cDNA into 87-bp fragments spanning the CDR3 region. Amplicons were sequenced on the Illumina HiSeq platform. As for the authors' bioinformatics: PCR bias was corrected computationally using synthetic template baselines, and reads within Hamming distance 2 were collapsed, with unmergeable singletons discarded. Reads were aligned against IMGT to assign V, D and J genes, CDR3 length and insertions or deletions at six rearrangement sites. Within each subset, clonotype counts were normalized to sorted cell number, after which true diversity and Gini coefficients were computed with the tcR R package. Repertoire sharing was quantified using the overlap coefficient calculated on TCRB nucleotide sequences. Out-of-frame TCRB sequences from naive cells were analyzed as a proxy for the pre-selection repertoire. TCRdb retrieved this table from immuneACCESS and kept in-frame rearrangements only. Not all clones are present; in checked studies, unresolved V genes account for under half, and no reason is known for the remainder. Clone size and V and J calls were adopted from that table, with D and trimming inferred from the DNA. This sample is represented by 430,000 or so clones; 11% of them were singletons. Of the sample, over 0.035% falls within the top ten clones.

The cysteine opens and the phenylalanine closes a CDR3 of 13 amino acids. The kept DNA is CDR3 alone, 39 bases in frame from the first base. CDR1 and CDR2 were assigned from the germline V gene as KGHSH and LQKENI. A distance of 3 bases separates the germline ends of V and J, which lose 1 base and 2 bases respectively. Study-wide findings and limitations: Because cDNA rather than genomic DNA was sequenced, highly expressing activated cells could have been over-represented, although no difference in activation and CD3 levels was found between groups. Shorter templates might be favored by PCR, yet because patient and control samples were amplified and corrected together, any such skew would affect both groups equally. At VDJ recombination sites, patients with type 1 diabetes made fewer insertions and deleted more nucleotides, a pattern implying thymic rearrangement abnormalities. The naive, central memory and regulatory TCRB repertoires appeared to resemble one another more closely among patients than among healthy donors. A moderate but significant shortening of TCRB CDR3 length was observed in type 1 diabetes patients in all four CD4+ subsets. HLA sub-analyses involved small numbers of individuals, so any influence of HLA type on TCRB rearrangement remained unresolved.

This TCR derives from a young woman in good health. The rearrangement joined TRBV18 to TRBJ2-1; the D gene lacks a confident call. Sequencing was done on a sample of naive CD4+ T cells from blood. The sample's cell subset or site label, in plain terms: true naive CD4+ T cells. DNA sequence: TGTGCCAGCTCACCACTCACCTACAATGAGCAGTTCTTC. Its coded protein is CASSPLTYNEQFF. The full variable domain, completed from the reference TRBV18 and TRBJ2-1 proteins outside the CDR3, reads NAGVMQNPRHLVRRRGQEARLRCSPMKGHSHVYWYRQLPEEGLKFMVYLQKENIIDESGMPKERFSAEFPKEGPSILRIQQVVRGDSAAYFCASSPLTYNEQFFGPGTRLTVL.